This T cell receptor beta chain was found in a study of metastatic and nonmetastatic thyroid tumors. In germline, CDR1 is SNHLY, CDR2 FYNNEI. CDR3 length: 12 residues. The V and J ends lost 10 bases and 1 base respectively, with 10 bases between them. All patients were untreated before thyroid surgery. Findings and limits, study-wide: Reports indicated that malignant thyroid tumors showed significantly higher TCR beta diversity than benign nodules did, in blood and tumor.

This clone is labeled as medium-sized. Its matching antigen is unknown. Original processing methods: Clinicopathological groups of papillary thyroid cancer showed CDR3 differences that were used to build a distant-metastasis classifier. Using MiXCR, TCRdb reanalyzed the PCR reads. The V and J calls shown here were made by TCRdb, not taken from the authors' results. This table has 7,000 to 8,500 clones, roughly a quarter appearing once. The chain uses TRBV2 and TRBJ1-1, with D tentatively TRBD1 (5 bases). Sequencing used tumor tissue. This TCR derives from a female donor with papillary thyroid cancer or a benign thyroid nodule (not recorded which). Some clones in this sample may be carry-over from other donors' samples. The CDR3, as DNA: TGTGCCACGGGGGGGTGGAACACTGAAGCTTTCTTT. This sequence encodes CATGGWNTEAFF.